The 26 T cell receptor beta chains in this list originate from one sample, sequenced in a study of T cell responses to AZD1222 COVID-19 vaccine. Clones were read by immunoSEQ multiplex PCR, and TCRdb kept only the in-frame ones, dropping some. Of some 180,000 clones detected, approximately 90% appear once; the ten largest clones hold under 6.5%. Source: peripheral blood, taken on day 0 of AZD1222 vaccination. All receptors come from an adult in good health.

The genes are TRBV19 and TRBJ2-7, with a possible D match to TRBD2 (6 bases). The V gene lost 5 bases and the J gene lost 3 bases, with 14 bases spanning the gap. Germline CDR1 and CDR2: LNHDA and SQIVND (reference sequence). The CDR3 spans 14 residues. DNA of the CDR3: TGTGCCAGTAGTTTTTTGGGAGGAGGCTACGAGCAGTACTTC. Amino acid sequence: CASSFLGGGYEQYF. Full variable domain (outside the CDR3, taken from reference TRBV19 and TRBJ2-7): DGGITQSPKYLFRKEGQNVTLSCEQNLNHDAMYWYRQDPGQGLRLIYYSQIVNDFQKGDIAEGYSVSREKKESFPLTVTSAQKNPTAFYLCASSFLGGGYEQYFGPGTRLTVT.

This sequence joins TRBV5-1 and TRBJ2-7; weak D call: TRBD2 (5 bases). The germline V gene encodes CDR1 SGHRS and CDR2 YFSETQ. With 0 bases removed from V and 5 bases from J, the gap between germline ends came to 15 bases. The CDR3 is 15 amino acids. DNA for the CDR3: TGCGCCAGCAGCTTGGCTTTTTCCTCCGGGAACGAGCAGTACTTC. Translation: CASSLAFSSGNEQYF. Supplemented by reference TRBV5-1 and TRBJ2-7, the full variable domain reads KAGVTQTPRYLIKTRGQQVTLSCSPISGHRSVSWYQQTPGQGLQFLFEYFSETQRNKGNFPGRFSGRQFSNSRSEMNVSTLELGDSALYLCASSLAFSSGNEQYFGPGTRLTVT.

The CDR3 loop reads CASSYNLGAGANVLTF. The CDR3 DNA follows: TGTGCCAGCAGTTACAACCTGGGGGCAGGGGCCAACGTCCTGACTTTC. The chain carries TRBV6-5 and TRBJ2-6, with TRBD1 as a possible D gene (6 bases). Germline CDR1 is MNHEY and CDR2 is SVGAGI. This CDR3 contains 16 residues. Trimming removed 2 bases from V and 4 bases from J, with 12 bases in between.

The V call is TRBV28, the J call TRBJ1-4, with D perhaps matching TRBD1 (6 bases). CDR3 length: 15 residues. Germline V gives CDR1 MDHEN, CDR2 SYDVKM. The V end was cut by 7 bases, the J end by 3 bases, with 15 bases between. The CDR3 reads CASNSPGQPNEKLFF. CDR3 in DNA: TGTGCCAGCAATTCTCCCGGACAGCCTAATGAAAAACTGTTTTTT.

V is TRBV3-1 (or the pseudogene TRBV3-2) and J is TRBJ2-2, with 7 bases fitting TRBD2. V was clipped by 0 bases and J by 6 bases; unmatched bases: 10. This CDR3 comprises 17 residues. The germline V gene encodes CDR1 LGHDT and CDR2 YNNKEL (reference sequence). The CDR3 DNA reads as TGTGCCAGCAGCCAAGATCTTCTCGGCGGGAGTGCCGGGGAGCTGTTTTTT. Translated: CASSQDLLGGSAGELFF.

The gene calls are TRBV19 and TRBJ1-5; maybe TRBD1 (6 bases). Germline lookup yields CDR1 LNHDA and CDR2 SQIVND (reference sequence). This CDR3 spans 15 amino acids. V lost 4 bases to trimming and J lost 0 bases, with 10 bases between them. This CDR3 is CASSTGQSSNQPQHF. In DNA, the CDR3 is TGTGCCAGTAGTACCGGACAGAGTAGCAATCAGCCCCAGCATTTT. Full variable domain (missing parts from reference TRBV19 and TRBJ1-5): DGGITQSPKYLFRKEGQNVTLSCEQNLNHDAMYWYRQDPGQGLRLIYYSQIVNDFQKGDIAEGYSVSREKKESFPLTVTSAQKNPTAFYLCASSTGQSSNQPQHFGDGTRLSIL.

The CDR3 coding sequence is TGTGCCAGCAGGCCCGGGACAAGGGAGACCGGGGAGCTGTTTTTT. Protein product: CASRPGTRETGELFF. The chain is built from TRBV5-8 and TRBJ2-2, with a possible D match to TRBD1 (6 bases). Germline CDR1 and CDR2: SGHTS and YDEGEE. CDR3 length: 15 amino acids. Deletions cut 5 bases from V and 5 bases from J, with 16 bases between.

CDR3 protein: CASSPPGQGRANEKLFF. As DNA, the CDR3 is TGTGCCAGCTCACCACCGGGACAGGGGAGGGCTAATGAAAAACTGTTTTTT. The chain uses TRBV18 and TRBJ1-4; 10 bases match TRBD1. Germline trimming cut 0 bases from V and 3 bases from J; bases unmatched to any gene: 4. CDR1 is KGHSH, CDR2 LQKENI, per germline. The CDR3 has 17 amino acids. The variable domain in full, completed from reference TRBV18 and TRBJ1-4, reads NAGVMQNPRHLVRRRGQEARLRCSPMKGHSHVYWYRQLPEEGLKFMVYLQKENIIDESGMPKERFSAEFPKEGPSILRIQQVVRGDSAAYFCASSPPGQGRANEKLFFGSGTQLSVL.

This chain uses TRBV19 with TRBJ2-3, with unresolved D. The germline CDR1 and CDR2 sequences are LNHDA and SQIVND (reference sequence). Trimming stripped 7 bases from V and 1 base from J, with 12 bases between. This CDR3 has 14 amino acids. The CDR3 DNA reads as TGTGCCAGTACCCCAGGTCGGGGCACAGATACGCAGTATTTT. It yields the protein CASTPGRGTDTQYF.

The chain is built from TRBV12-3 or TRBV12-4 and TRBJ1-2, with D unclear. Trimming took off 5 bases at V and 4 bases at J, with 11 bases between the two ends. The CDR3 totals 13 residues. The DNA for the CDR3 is TGTGCCAGCAGTACCACGACGAGCTATGGCTACACCTTC. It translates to CASSTTTSYGYTF.

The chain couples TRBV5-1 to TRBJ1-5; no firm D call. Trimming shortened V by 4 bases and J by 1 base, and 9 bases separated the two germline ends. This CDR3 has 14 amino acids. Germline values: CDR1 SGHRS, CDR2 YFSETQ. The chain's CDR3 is CASSDGYSNQPQHF. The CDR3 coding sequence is TGCGCCAGCAGCGACGGATACAGCAATCAGCCCCAGCATTTT. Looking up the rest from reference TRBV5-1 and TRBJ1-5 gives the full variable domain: KAGVTQTPRYLIKTRGQQVTLSCSPISGHRSVSWYQQTPGQGLQFLFEYFSETQRNKGNFPGRFSGRQFSNSRSEMNVSTLELGDSALYLCASSDGYSNQPQHFGDGTRLSIL.

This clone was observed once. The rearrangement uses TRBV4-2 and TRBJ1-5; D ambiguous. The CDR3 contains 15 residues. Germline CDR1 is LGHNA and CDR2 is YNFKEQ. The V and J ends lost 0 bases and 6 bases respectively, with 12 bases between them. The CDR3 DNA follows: TGTGCCAGCAGCCAAGATAGGATTGATTTTCAGCCCCAGCATTTT. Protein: CASSQDRIDFQPQHF.

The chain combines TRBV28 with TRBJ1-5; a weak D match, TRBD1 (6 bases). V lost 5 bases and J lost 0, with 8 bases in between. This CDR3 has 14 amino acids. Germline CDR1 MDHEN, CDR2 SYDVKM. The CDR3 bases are TGTGCCAGCAGTCCAGGGGATAGCAATCAGCCCCAGCATTTT. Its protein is CASSPGDSNQPQHF.

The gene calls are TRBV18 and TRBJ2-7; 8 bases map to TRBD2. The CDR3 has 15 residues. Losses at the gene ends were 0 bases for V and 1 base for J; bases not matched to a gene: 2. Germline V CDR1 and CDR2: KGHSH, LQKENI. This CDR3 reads CASSPPSSGSYEQYF. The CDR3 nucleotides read TGTGCCAGCTCACCACCATCTAGCGGGTCCTACGAGCAGTACTTC.

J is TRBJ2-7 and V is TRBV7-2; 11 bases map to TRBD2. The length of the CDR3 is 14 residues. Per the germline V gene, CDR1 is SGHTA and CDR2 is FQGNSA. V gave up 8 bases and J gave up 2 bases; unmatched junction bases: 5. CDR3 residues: CASGTSGPPYEQYF. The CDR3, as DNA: TGTGCCAGCGGGACTAGCGGTCCCCCCTACGAGCAGTACTTC. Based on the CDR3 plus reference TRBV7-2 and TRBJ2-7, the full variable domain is GAGVSQSPSNKVTEKGKDVELRCDPISGHTALYWYRQSLGQGLEFLIYFQGNSAPDKSGLPSDRFSAERTGGSVSTLTIQRTQQEDSAVYLCASGTSGPPYEQYFGPGTRLTVT.

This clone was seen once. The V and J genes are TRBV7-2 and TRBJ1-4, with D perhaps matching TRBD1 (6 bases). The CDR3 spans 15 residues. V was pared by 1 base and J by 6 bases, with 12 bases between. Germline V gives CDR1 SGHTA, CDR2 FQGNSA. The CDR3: CASSLVGGNDEKLFF. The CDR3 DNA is TGTGCCAGCAGCTTAGTGGGGGGCAACGATGAAAAACTGTTTTTT.

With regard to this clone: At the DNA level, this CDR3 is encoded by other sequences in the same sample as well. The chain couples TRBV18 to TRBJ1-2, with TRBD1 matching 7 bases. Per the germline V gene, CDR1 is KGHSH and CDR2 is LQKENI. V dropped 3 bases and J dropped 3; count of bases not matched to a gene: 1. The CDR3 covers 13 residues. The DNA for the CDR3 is TGTGCCAGCTCACCTGACAGGGACTATGGCTACACCTTC. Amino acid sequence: CASSPDRDYGYTF.

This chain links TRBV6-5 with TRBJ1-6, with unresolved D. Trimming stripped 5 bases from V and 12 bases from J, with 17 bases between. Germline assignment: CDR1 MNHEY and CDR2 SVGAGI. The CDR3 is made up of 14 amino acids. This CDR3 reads CASSHPRTEGPLHF. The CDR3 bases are TGTGCCAGCAGTCACCCAAGGACGGAGGGACCCCTCCACTTT.

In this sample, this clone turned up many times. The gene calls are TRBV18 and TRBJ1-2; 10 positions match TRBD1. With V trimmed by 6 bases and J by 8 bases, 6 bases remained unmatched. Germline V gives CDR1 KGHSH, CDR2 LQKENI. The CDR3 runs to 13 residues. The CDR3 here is CASSRDRGLGYTF. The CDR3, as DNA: TGTGCCAGCTCGCGGGACAGGGGCCTAGGCTACACCTTC.

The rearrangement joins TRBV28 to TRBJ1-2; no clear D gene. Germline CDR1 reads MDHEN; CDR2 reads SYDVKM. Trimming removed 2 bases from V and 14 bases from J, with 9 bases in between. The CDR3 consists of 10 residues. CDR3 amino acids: CASSLRSQTF. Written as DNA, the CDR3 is TGTGCCAGCAGTTTACGCAGTCAGACCTTC.

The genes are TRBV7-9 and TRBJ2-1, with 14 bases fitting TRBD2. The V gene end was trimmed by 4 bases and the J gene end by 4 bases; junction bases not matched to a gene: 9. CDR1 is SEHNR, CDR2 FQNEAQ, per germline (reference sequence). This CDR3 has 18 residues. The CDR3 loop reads CASSSRRTSGGTYNEQFF. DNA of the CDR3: TGTGCCAGCAGCTCCCGTCGGACTAGCGGGGGGACTTACAATGAGCAGTTCTTC.

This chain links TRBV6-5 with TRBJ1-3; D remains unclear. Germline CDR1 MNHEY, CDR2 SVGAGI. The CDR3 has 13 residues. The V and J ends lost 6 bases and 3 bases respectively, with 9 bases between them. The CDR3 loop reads CASSEISGNTIYF. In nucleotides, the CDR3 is TGTGCCAGCAGCGAGATTAGTGGAAACACCATATATTTT.

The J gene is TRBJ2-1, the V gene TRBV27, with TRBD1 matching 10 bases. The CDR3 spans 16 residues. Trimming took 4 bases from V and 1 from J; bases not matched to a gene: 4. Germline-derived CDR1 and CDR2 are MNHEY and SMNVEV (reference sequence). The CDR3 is CASSSRDRGSYNEQFF. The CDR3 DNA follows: TGTGCCAGCAGTTCCCGGGACAGGGGATCCTACAATGAGCAGTTCTTC.

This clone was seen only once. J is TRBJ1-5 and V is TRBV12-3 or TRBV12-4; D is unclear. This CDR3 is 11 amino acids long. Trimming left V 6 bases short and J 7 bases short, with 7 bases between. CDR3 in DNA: TGTGCCAGCAGACGCCTCCAGCCCCAGCATTTT. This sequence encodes CASRRLQPQHF.

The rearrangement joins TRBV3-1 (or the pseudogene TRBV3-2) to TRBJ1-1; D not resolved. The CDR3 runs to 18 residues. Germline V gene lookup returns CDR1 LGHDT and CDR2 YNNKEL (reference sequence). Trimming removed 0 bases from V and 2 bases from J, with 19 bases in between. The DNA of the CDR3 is TGTGCCAGCAGCCAAGATCTGTACCTCAGCTATCGCAACACTGAAGCTTTCTTT. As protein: CASSQDLYLSYRNTEAFF.

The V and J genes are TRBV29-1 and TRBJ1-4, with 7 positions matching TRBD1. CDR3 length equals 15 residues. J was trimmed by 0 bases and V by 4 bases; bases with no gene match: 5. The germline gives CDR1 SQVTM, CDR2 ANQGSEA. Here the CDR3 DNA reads TGCAGCGTTGTGAAGGGGGCCGCAACTAATGAAAAACTGTTTTTT. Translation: CSVVKGAATNEKLFF.